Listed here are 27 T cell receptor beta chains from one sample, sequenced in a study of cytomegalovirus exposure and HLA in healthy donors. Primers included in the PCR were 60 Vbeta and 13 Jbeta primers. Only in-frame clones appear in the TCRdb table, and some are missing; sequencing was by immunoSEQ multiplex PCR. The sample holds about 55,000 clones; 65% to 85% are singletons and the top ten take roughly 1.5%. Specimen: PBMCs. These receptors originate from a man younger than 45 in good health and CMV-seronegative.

The CDR3 nucleotides are TGTGCCAGTAGTGCCCTGACTAGCGGGGTATACAATGAGCAGTTCTTC. It codes for CASSALTSGVYNEQFF. The chain links TRBV19 to TRBJ2-1; 11 nucleotides align to TRBD2. Per germline, CDR1 LNHDA and CDR2 SQIVND (reference sequence). The V and J ends lost 5 bases and 4 bases, in that order; junction bases with no gene match: 7. The CDR3 length is 16 residues.

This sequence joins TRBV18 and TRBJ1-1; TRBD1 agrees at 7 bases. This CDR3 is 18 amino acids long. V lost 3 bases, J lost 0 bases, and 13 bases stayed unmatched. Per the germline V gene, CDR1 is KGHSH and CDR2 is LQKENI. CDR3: CASSPKLTGDGMNTEAFF. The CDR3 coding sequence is TGTGCCAGCTCACCTAAACTAACAGGGGATGGAATGAACACTGAAGCTTTCTTT.

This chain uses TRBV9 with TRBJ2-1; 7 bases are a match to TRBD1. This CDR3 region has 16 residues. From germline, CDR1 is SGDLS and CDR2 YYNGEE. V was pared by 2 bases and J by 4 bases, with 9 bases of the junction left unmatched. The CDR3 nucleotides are TGTGCCAGCAGCGTCCGTGAGACAGGGTATTACAATGAGCAGTTCTTC. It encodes CASSVRETGYYNEQFF.

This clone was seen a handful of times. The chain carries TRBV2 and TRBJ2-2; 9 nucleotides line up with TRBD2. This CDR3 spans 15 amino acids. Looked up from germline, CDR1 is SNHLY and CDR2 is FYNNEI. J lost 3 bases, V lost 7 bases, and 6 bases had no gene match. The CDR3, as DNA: TGTGCCAGCACGCGTGGCGGGGGGGACACCGGGGAGCTGTTTTTT. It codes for CASTRGGGDTGELFF.

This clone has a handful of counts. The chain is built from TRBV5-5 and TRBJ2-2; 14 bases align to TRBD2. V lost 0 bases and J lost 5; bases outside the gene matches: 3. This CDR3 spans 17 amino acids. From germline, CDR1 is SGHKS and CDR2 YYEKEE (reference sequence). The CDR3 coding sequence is TGTGCCAGCAGCTTGGGACTAGCGGGGGGGCCGACCGGGGAGCTGTTTTTT. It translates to CASSLGLAGGPTGELFF.

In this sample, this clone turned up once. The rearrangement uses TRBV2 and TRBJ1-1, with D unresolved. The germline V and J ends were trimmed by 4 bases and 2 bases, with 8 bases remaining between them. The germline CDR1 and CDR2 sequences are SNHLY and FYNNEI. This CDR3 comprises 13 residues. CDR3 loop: CASSVTGNTEAFF. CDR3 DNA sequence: TGTGCCAGCAGTGTAACGGGAAACACTGAAGCTTTCTTT.

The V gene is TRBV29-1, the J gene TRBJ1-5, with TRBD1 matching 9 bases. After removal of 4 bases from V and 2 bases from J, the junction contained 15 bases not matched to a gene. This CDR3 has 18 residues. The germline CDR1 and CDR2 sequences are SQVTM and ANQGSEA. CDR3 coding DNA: TGCAGCGTTGGGCACCCGGGACAGGGTTTTATGGGCAATCAGCCCCAGCATTTT. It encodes CSVGHPGQGFMGNQPQHF.

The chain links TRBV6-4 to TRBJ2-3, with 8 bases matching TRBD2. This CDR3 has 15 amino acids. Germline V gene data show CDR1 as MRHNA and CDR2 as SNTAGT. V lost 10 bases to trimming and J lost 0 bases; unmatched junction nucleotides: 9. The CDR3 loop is CATSFAGGSTDTQYF. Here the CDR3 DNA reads TGTGCCACCTCCTTCGCGGGGGGTAGCACAGATACGCAGTATTTT.

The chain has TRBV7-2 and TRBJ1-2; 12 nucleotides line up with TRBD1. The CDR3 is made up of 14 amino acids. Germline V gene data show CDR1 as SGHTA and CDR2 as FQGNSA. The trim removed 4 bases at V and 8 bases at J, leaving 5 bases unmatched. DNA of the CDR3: TGTGCCAGCAGCTGGGGACAGGGGGCTAAGGGCTACACCTTC. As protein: CASSWGQGAKGYTF.

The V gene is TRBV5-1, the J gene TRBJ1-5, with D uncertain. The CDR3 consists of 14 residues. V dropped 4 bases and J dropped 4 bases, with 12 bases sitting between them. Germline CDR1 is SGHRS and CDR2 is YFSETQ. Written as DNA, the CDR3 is TGCGCCAGCAGCGCGGGCCCAGAAAATCAGCCCCAGCATTTT. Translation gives CASSAGPENQPQHF.

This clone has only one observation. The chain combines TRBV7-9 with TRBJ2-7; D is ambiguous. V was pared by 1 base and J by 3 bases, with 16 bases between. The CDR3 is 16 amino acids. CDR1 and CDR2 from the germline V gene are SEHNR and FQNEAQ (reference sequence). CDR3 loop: CASSLGRSQAHYEQYF. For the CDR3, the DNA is TGTGCCAGCAGCTTAGGCAGGTCGCAGGCCCACTACGAGCAGTACTTC.

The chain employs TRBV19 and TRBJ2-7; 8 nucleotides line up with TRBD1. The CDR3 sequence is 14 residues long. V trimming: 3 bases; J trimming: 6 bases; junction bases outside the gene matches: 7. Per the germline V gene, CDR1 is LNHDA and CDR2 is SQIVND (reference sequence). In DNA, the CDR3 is TGTGCCAGTAGTATCACAGGGGGGAATCTCGAGCAGTACTTC. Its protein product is CASSITGGNLEQYF.

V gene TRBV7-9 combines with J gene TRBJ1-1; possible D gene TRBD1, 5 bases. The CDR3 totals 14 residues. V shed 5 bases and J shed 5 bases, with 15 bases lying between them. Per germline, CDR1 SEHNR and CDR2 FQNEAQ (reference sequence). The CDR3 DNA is TGTGCCAGCAGCGAAAAAGGGGCTGGGACTGAAGCTTTCTTT. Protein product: CASSEKGAGTEAFF.

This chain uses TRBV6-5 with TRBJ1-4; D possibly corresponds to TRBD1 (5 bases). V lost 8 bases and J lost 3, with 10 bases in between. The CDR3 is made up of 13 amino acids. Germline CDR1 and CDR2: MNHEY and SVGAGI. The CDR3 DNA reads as TGTGCCAGCCGCAGGGTCCCTAATGAAAAACTGTTTTTT. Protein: CASRRVPNEKLFF.

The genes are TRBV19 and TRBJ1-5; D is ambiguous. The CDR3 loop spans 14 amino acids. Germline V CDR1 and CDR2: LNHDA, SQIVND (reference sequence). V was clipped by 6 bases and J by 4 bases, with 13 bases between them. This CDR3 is CASRTIRDNQPQHF. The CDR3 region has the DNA TGTGCCAGTAGAACGATTCGGGATAATCAGCCCCAGCATTTT.

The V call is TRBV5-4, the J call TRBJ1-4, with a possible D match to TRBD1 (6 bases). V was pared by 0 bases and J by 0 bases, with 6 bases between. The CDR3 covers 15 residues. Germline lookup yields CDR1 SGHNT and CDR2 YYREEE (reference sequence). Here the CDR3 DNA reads TGTGCCAGCAGCTTGGCAGGGGCAACTAATGAAAAACTGTTTTTT. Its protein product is CASSLAGATNEKLFF.

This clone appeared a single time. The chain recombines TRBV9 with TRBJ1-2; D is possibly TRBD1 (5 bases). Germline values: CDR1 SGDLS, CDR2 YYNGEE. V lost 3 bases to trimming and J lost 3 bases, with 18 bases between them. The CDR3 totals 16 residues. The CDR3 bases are TGTGCCAGCAGCGCAGAACCGCAGGGTAATTACTATGGCTACACCTTC. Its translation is CASSAEPQGNYYGYTF.

CDR3 region: CASSLRGGSGNTIYF. DNA for the CDR3: TGTGCCAGCAGCTTGAGAGGTGGGAGTGGAAACACCATATATTTT. This chain uses TRBV5-6 with TRBJ1-3; D gene unclear. Germline V lookup: CDR1 SGHDT, CDR2 YYEEEE. This CDR3 comprises 15 residues. With 1 base removed from V and 3 bases from J, the gap between germline ends came to 11 bases.

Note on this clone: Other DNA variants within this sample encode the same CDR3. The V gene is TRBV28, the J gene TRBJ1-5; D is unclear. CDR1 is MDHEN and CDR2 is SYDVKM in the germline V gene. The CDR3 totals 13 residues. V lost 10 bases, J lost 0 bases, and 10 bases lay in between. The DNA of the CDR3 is TGTGCCACCGGGGAGACTAGCAATCAGCCCCAGCATTTT. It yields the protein CATGETSNQPQHF.

The CDR3 bases are TGTGCCTTAGGCCTGAGGACAGGGGATGGCTACACCTTC. Translation: CALGLRTGDGYTF. The rearrangement uses TRBV30 and TRBJ1-2; 9 bases align to TRBD1. CDR3 length: 13 amino acids. Losses at the gene ends were 7 bases for V and 6 bases for J; bases not matched to a gene: 9. Germline V CDR1 and CDR2: GTSNPN, SVGIG (reference sequence).

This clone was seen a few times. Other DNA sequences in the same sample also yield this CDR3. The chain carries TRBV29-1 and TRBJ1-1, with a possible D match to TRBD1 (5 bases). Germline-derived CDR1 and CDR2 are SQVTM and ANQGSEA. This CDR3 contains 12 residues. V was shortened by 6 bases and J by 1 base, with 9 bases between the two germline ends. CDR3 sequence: CSVADTNTEAFF. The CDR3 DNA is TGCAGCGTGGCGGACACGAACACTGAAGCTTTCTTT.

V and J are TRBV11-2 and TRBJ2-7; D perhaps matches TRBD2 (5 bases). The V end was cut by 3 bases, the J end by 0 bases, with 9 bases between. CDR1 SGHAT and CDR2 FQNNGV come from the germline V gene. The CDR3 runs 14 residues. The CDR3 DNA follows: TGTGCCAGCAGCTTTCAGCGGAGCTCCTACGAGCAGTACTTC. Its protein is CASSFQRSSYEQYF.

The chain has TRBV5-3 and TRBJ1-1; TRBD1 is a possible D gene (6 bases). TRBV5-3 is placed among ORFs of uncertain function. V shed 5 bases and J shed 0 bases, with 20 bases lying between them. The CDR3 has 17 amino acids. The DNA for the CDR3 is TGTGCCAGAAGGGACAGCGGATCAGCCTTCATGAACACTGAAGCTTTCTTT. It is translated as CARRDSGSAFMNTEAFF.

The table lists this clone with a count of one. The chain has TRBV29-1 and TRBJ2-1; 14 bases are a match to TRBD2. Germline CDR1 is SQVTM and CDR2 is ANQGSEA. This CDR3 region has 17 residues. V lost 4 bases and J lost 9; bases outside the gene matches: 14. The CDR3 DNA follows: TGCAGCGTTGCGGGGACTAGCGGGAGCGCCCTGGGGGGTGAGCAGTTCTTC. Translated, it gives CSVAGTSGSALGGEQFF.

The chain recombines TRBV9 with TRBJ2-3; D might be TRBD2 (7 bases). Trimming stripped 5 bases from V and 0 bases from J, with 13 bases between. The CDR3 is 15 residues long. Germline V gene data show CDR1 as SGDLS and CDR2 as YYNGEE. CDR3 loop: CASSRGGGSTDTQYF. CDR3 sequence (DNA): TGTGCCAGCAGTAGAGGGGGAGGGAGCACAGATACGCAGTATTTT.

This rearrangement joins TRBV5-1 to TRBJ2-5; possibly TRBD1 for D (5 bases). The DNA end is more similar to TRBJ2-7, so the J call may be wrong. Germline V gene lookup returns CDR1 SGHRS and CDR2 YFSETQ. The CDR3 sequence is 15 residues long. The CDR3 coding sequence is TGCGCCAGCAGCTTAGACAGCTACAGCTCCTACGAGCAGTACTTC. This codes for CASSLDSYSSYEQYF.

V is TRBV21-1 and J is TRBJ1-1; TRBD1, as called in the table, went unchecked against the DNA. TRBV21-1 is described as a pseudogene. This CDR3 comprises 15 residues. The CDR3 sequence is CASTAEDIMNTEAFF. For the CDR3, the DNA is TGTGCCAGCACCGCCGAGGACATTATGAACACTGAAGCTTTCTTT.